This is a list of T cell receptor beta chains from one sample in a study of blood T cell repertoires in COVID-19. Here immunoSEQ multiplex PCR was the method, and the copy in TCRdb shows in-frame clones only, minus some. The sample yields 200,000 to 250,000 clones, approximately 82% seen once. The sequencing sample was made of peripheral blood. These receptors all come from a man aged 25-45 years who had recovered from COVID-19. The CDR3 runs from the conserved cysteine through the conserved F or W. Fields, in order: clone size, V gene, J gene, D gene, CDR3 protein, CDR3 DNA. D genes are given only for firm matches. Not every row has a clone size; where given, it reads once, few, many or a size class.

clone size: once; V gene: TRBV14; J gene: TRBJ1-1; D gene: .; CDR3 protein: CASSPLGGNTEAFF; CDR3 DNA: TGTGCCAGCAGCCCCCTGGGGGGAAACACTGAAGCTTTCTTT
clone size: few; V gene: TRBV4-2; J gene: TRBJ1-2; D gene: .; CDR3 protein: CASSQDPGMDYGYTF; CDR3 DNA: TGTGCCAGCAGCCAAGACCCGGGGATGGACTATGGCTACACCTTC
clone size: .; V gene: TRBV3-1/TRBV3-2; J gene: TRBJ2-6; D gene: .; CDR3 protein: CASSLGLPGANVLTF; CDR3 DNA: TGTGCCAGCAGCCTTGGGCTCCCCGGGGCCAACGTCCTGACTTTC
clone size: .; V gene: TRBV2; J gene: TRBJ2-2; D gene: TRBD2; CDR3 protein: CASNPGLAGTGELFF; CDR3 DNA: TGTGCCAGCAATCCGGGACTAGCGGGCACCGGGGAGCTGTTTTTT
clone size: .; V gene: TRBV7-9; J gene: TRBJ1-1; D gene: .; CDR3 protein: CASDRGANTEAFF; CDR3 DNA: TGTGCCAGCGACCGTGGGGCGAACACTGAAGCTTTCTTT
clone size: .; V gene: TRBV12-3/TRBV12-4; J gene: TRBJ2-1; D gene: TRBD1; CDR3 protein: CASSKTGVGEQFF; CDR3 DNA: TGTGCCAGCAGCAAAACAGGGGTTGGTGAGCAGTTCTTC
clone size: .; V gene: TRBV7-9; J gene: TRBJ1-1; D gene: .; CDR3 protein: CASSRRQGGTEAFF; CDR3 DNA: TGTGCCAGCAGCCGAAGGCAGGGTGGGACTGAAGCTTTCTTT
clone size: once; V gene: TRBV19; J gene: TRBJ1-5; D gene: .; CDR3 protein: CASRSWQGIILQPQHF; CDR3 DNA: TGTGCCAGTAGATCGTGGCAGGGTATCATACTTCAGCCCCAGCATTTT
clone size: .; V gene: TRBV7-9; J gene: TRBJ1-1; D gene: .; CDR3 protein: CASRRGWDTEAFF; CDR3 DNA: TGTGCCAGCAGGAGGGGGTGGGACACTGAAGCTTTCTTT
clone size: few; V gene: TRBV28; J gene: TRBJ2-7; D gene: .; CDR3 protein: CASSDGSSYEQYF; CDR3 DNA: TGTGCCAGCAGTGACGGGAGCTCCTACGAGCAGTACTTC
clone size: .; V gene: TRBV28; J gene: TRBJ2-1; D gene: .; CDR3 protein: CASSLTWAVGAGEQFF; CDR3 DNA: TGTGCCAGCAGTCTGACCTGGGCAGTGGGAGCGGGTGAGCAGTTCTTC
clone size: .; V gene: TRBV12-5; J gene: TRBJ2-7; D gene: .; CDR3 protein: CASGLVSGYEQYF; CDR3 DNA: TGTGCTAGTGGTTTGGTATCCGGGTACGAGCAGTACTTC
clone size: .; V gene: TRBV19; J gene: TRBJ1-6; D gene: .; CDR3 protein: CASSIKSFPSSPLHF; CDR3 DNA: TGTGCCAGTAGTATCAAGAGCTTCCCGAGTTCACCCCTCCACTTT
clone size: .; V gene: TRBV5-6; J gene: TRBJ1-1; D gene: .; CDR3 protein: CASSAYVGGEAFF; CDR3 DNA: TGTGCCAGCAGCGCCTATGTGGGGGGTGAAGCTTTCTTT
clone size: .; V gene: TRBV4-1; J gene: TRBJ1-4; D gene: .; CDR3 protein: CASSQPRRGRNNEKLFF; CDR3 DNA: TGCGCCAGCAGCCAACCGAGGCGGGGACGGAATAATGAAAAACTGTTTTTT
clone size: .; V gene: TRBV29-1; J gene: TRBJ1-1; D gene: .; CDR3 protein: CSVRVPANTEAFF; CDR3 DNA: TGCAGCGTGAGGGTCCCCGCGAACACTGAAGCTTTCTTT
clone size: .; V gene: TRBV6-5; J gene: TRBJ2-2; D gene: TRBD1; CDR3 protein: CASRWTGSNTGELFF; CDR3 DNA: TGTGCCAGCAGGTGGACAGGCTCGAACACCGGGGAGCTGTTTTTT
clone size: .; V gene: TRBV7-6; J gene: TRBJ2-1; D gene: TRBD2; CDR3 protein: CASSLASGGGNEQFF; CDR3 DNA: TGTGCCAGCAGCTTAGCTAGCGGGGGTGGTAATGAGCAGTTCTTC
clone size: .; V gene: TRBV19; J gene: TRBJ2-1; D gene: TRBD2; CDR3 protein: CASSSILAGDNEQFF; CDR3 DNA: TGTGCCAGTAGTTCAATACTAGCGGGGGACAATGAGCAGTTCTTC
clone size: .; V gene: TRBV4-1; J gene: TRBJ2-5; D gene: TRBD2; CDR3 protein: CASSPREGETQYF; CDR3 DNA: TGCGCCAGCAGCCCCAGGGAGGGGGAGACCCAGTACTTC
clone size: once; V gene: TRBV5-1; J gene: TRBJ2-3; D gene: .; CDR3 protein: CASSSDSAPTDTQYF; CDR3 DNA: TGCGCCAGCAGCTCCGACTCGGCGCCCACAGATACGCAGTATTTT
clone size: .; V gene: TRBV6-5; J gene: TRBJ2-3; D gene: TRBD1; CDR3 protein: CASSKTGSGDTQYF; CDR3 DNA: TGTGCCAGCAGTAAGACAGGGTCAGGCGATACGCAGTATTTT
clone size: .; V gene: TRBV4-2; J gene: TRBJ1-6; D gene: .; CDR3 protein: CASSQDIGLSPLHF; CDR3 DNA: TGTGCCAGCAGCCAAGATATCGGGTTATCACCCCTCCACTTT
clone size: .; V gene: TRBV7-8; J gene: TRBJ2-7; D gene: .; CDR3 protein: CASSFGGTRTEQYF; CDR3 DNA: TGTGCCAGCAGCTTTGGGGGGACGAGGACCGAGCAGTACTTC
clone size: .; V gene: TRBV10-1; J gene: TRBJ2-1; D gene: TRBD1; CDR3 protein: CASSEPGQGIYEQFF; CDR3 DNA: TGCGCCAGCAGTGAGCCGGGACAGGGGATATATGAGCAGTTCTTC
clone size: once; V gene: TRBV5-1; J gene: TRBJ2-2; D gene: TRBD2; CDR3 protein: CASSTTSGGTGELFF; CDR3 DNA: TGCGCCAGCAGCACCACTAGCGGGGGGACCGGGGAGCTGTTTTTT
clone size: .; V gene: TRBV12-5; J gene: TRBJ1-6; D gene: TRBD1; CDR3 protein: CASKQGGNSPLHF; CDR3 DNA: TGTGCTAGTAAACAGGGGGGCAATTCACCCCTCCACTTT
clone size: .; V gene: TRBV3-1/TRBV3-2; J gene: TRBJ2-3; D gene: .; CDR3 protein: CAASGGEGGTDTQYF; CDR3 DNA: TGTGCCGCCTCCGGAGGGGAGGGGGGCACAGATACGCAGTATTTT
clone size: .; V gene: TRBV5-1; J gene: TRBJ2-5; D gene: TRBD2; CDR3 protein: CASSLGGSGKETQYF; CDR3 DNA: TGCGCCAGCAGCTTGGGGGGTAGCGGGAAAGAGACCCAGTACTTC
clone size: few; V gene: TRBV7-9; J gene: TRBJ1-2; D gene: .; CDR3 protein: CASSPGTNYGYTF; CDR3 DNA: TGTGCCAGCAGTCCGGGAACAAACTATGGCTACACCTTC
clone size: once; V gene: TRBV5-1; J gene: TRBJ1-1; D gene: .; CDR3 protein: CASRRQGDTEAFF; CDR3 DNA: TGCGCCAGCCGTAGGCAGGGTGACACTGAAGCTTTCTTT
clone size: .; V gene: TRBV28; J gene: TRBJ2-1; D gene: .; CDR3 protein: CASSLDWGGREQFF; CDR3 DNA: TGTGCCAGCAGCCTGGACTGGGGGGGGCGGGAGCAGTTCTTC
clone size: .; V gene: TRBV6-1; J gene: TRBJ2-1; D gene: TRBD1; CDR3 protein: CASSEAKGQGFNEQFF; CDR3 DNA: TGTGCCAGCAGTGAAGCGAAGGGACAGGGTTTTAATGAGCAGTTCTTC
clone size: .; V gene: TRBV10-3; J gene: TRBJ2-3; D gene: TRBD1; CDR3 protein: CASGHPDRDGDTQYF; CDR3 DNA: TGTGCCTCCGGGCATCCCGACAGGGACGGGGATACGCAGTATTTT
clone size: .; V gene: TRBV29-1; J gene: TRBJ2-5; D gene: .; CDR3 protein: CSVGTEQETQYF; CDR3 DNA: TGCAGCGTTGGCACGGAGCAAGAGACCCAGTACTTC
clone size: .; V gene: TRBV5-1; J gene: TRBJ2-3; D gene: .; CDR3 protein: CASSLAGDTQYF; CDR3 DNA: TGCGCCAGCAGCTTGGCGGGAGATACGCAGTATTTT
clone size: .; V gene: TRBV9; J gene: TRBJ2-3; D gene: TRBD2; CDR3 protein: CASSVFLAGSTDTQYF; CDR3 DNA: TGTGCCAGCAGCGTATTTCTAGCGGGCAGCACAGATACGCAGTATTTT
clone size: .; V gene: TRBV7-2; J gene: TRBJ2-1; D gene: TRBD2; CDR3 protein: CASSQRGGRYGEQFF; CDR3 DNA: TGTGCCAGCAGCCAGCGGGGGGGCCGATATGGTGAGCAGTTCTTC
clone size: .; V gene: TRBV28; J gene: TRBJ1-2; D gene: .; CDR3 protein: CASSLRGGAVGGYTF; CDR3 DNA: TGTGCCAGCAGTTTAAGGGGGGGCGCCGTGGGTGGCTACACCTTC
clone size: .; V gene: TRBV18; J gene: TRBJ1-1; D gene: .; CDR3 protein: CASSPIPEVTEAFF; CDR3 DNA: TGTGCCAGCTCACCAATACCAGAGGTGACTGAAGCTTTCTTT
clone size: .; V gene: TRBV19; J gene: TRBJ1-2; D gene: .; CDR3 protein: CASSTPRGSGGYTF; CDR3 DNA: TGTGCCAGTAGTACGCCCCGGGGGTCGGGTGGCTACACCTTC
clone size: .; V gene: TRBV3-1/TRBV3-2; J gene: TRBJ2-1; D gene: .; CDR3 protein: CASSQVGQGWYNEQFF; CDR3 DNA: TGTGCCAGCAGCCAAGTAGGCCAGGGTTGGTACAATGAGCAGTTCTTC
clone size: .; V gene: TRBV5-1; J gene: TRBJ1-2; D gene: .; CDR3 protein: CASSFSTGGGYTF; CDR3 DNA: TGCGCCAGCAGCTTCTCCACCGGGGGGGGCTACACCTTC
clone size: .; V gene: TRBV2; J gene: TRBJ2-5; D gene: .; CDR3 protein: CASSLGTKETQYF; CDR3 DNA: TGTGCCAGCAGCCTCGGGACAAAAGAGACCCAGTACTTC
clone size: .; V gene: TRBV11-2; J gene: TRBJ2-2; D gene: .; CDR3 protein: CASSLTLGEAGELFF; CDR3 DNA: TGTGCCAGCAGCCTAACGTTGGGGGAGGCCGGGGAGCTGTTTTTT
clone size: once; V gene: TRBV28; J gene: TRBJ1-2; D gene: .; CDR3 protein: CASSLTGNYGYTF; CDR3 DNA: TGTGCCAGCAGTTTAACGGGAAACTATGGCTACACCTTC
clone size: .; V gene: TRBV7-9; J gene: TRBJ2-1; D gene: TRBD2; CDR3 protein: CASSRLAGEYNEQFF; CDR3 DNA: TGTGCCAGCAGCCGCCTAGCGGGGGAATACAATGAGCAGTTCTTC
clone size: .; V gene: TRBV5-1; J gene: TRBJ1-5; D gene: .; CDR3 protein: CASSLAPGANQPQHF; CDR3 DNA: TGCGCCAGCAGCTTGGCGCCAGGGGCTAATCAGCCCCAGCATTTT
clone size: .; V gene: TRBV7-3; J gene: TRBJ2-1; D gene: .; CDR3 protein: CASSSEGTPEQFF; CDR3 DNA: TGTGCCAGCAGCTCCGAGGGTACCCCTGAGCAGTTCTTC
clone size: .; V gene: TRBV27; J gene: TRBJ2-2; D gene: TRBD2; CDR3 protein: CARGRGGTGELFF; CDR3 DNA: TGTGCCCGCGGGCGGGGGGGGACCGGGGAGCTGTTTTTT
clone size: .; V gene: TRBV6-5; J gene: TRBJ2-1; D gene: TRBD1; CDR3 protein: CASSTWTGANNEQFF; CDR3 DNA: TGTGCCAGCAGTACTTGGACAGGGGCCAACAATGAGCAGTTCTTC
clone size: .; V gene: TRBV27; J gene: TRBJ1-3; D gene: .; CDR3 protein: CASSPRGGAGNTIYF; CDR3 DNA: TGTGCCAGCAGTCCCCGGGGGGGGGCAGGAAACACCATATATTTT
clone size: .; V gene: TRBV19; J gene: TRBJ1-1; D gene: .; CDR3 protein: CASSSPGVGNTEAFF; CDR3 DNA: TGTGCCAGTAGTAGCCCAGGGGTCGGGAACACTGAAGCTTTCTTT